A single T cell receptor beta chain is shown here with its context. As yet, its antigen is unknown. Sequencing used immunoSEQ multiplex PCR; TCRdb keeps in-frame clones, though not all of them. The sample shows approximately 140,000 clones, about 94% of them seen only once. These data belong to a study of T cell responses to AZD1222 COVID-19 vaccine. Notes on the study in general: Clonal diversity may have been underestimated in mostly white British donors. With two AZD1222 doses given, Spike-specific TCR breadth and depth both rose.

Investigators merged groups given second doses at roughly 4 or roughly 12 weeks. Germline loops: CDR1 MNHEY, CDR2 SVGEGT. This CDR3 is 14 amino acids long. Between the trimmed V and J ends, which lost 1 base and 5 bases, there was a span of 12 bases. The chain combines TRBV6-2 or TRBV6-3 with TRBJ2-7, with D tentatively TRBD1 or TRBD2 (6 bases each). The receptor was derived from an adult who received the AZD1222 COVID-19 vaccine. Sequenced here: peripheral blood, sampled 28 days after the second AZD1222 dose. CDR3 nucleotides: TGTGCCAGCAGTTACTTGGGGGGCGGCGACGAGCAGTACTTC. Protein sequence: CASSYLGGGDEQYF.